This TCR beta chain was captured in a study of blood T cells in healthy people across ages. Study at large: In model experiments, template switching was able to capture about one barcoded beta molecule for every two T cells that were present. General observations from the study: With age, beta diversity per million T cells declined roughly linearly, significantly by approximately 41.

Concerning this clonotype: The antigen is undetermined.

A sample-barcoded 5' primer and a J-beta primer mix were used in a second PCR of roughly 6 to 11 cycles. TCRdb reanalysed the 5' RACE reads using MiXCR and keeps one entry per CDR3 protein. The repertoire has over 600,000 distinct CDR3 sequences, around a fifth of them found once; the top ten carry more than 3%. The CDR3 length is 15 residues. V lost 3 bases, J lost 0 bases, and 8 bases lay in between. This chain connects TRBV12-3 or TRBV12-4 to TRBJ2-2; D call uncertain. Sequenced: blood. This TCR came from a man in his 70s in good health. The CDR3 is CASSFYGANTGELFF. The CDR3 DNA reads as TGTGCCAGCAGTTTTTACGGAGCGAACACCGGGGAGCTGTTTTTT.